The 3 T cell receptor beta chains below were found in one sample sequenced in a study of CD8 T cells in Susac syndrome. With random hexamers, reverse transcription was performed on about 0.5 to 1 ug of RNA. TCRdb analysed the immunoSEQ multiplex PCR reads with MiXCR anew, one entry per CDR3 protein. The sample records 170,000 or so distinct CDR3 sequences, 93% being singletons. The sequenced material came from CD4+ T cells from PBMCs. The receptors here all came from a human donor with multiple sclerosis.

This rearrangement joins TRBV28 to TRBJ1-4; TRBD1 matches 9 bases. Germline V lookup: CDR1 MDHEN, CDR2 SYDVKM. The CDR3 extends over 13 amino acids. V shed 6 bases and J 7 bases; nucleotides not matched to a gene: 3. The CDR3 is CASRRTGAEKLFF. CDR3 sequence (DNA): TGTGCCAGCAGGCGGACAGGGGCTGAAAAACTGTTTTTT.

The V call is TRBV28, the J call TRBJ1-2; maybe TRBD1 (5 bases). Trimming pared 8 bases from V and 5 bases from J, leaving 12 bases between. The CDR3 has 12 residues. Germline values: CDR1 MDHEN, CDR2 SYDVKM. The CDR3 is CASAEGSYGYTF. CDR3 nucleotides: TGTGCCAGCGCCGAGGGGAGTTATGGCTACACCTTC.

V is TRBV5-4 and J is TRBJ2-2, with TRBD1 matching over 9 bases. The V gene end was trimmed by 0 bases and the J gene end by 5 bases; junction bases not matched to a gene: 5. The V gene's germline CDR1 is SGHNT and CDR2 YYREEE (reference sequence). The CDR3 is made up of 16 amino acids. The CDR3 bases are TGTGCCAGCAGCTTGGTACAGGGGGCTAGGACCGGGGAGCTGTTTTTT. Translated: CASSLVQGARTGELFF.